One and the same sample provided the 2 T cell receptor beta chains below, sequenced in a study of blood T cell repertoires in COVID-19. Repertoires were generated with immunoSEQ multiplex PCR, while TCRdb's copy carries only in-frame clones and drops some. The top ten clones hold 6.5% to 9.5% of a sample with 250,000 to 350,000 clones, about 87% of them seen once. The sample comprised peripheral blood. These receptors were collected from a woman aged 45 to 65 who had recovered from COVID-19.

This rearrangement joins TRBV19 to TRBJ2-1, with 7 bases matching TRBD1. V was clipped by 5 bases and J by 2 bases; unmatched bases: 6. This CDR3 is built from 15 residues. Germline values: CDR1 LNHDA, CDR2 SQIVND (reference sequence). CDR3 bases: TGTGCCAGTAGTCTCCGGGACAGCCCCTACAATGAGCAGTTCTTC. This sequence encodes CASSLRDSPYNEQFF. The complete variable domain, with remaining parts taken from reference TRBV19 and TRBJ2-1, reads DGGITQSPKYLFRKEGQNVTLSCEQNLNHDAMYWYRQDPGQGLRLIYYSQIVNDFQKGDIAEGYSVSREKKESFPLTVTSAQKNPTAFYLCASSLRDSPYNEQFFGPGTRLTVL.

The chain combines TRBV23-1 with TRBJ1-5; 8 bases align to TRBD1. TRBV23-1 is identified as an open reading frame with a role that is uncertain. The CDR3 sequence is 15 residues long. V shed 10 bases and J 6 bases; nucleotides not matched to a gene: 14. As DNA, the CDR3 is TGCGCCACCCTCAGGGGGCTGATCTTGGGTCAGCCCCAGCATTTT. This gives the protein CATLRGLILGQPQHF.